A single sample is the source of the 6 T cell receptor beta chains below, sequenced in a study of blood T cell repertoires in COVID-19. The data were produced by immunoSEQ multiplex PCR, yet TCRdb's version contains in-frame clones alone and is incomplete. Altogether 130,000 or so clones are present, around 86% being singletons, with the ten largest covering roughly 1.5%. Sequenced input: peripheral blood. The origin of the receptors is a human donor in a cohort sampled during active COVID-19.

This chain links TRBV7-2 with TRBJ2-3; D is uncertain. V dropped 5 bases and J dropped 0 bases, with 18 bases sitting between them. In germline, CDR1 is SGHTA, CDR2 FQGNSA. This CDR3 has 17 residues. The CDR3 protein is CASSPSSASQSTDTQYF. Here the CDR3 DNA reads TGTGCCAGCAGCCCCTCTTCTGCCTCCCAGAGCACAGATACGCAGTATTTT. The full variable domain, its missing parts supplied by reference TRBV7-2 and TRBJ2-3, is GAGVSQSPSNKVTEKGKDVELRCDPISGHTALYWYRQSLGQGLEFLIYFQGNSAPDKSGLPSDRFSAERTGGSVSTLTIQRTQQEDSAVYLCASSPSSASQSTDTQYFGPGTRLTVL.

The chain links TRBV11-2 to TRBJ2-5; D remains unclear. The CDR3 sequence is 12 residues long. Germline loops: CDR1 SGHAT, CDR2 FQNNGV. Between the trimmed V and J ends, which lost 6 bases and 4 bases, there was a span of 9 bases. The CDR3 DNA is TGTGCCAGCAGTTCCCCCAGAGAGACCCAGTACTTC. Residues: CASSSPRETQYF.

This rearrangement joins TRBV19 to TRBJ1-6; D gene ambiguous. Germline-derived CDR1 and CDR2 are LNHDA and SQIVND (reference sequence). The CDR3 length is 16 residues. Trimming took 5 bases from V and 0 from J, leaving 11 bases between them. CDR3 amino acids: CASSRTGSSYNSPLHF. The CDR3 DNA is TGTGCCAGTAGTCGGACGGGAAGCTCCTATAATTCACCCCTCCACTTT. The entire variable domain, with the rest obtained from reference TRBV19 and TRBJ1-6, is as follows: DGGITQSPKYLFRKEGQNVTLSCEQNLNHDAMYWYRQDPGQGLRLIYYSQIVNDFQKGDIAEGYSVSREKKESFPLTVTSAQKNPTAFYLCASSRTGSSYNSPLHFGNGTRLTVT.

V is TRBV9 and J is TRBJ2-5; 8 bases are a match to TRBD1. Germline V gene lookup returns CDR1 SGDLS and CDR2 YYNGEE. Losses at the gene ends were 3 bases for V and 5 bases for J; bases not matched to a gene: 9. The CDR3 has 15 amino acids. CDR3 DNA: TGTGCCAGCAGCGCTGGACAGGGATTGTCTGAGACCCAGTACTTC. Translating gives CASSAGQGLSETQYF.

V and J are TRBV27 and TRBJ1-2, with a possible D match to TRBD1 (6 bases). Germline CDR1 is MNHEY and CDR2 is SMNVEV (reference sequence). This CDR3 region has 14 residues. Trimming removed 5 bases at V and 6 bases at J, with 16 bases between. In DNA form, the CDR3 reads TGTGCCAGCAGTAATAGGCCAGGGGAGAATGGCTACACCTTC. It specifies CASSNRPGENGYTF.

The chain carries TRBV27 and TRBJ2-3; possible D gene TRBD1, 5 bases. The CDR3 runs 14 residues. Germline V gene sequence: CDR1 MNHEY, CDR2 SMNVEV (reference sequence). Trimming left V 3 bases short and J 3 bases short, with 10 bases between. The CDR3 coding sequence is TGTGCCAGCAGTTTCTCAGGGCCTACAGATACGCAGTATTTT. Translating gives CASSFSGPTDTQYF.